This is a list of T cell receptor beta chains from one sample in a study of T cell repertoires in cytomegalovirus infection. Antigen specificity for these receptors is unknown. TCRdb reanalysed the reads using MiXCR and keeps one entry per CDR3 protein. The sample holds under 200,000 distinct CDR3 sequences; about 20% are singletons and the top ten take 20% to 30%. Sequenced here: CD8+ T cells from cultured PBMCs, sampled from culture after CMV antigen stimulation. The receptors stem from a human donor in good health (CMV status not recorded). Some clones in this sample may be carry-over from other donors' samples. The conserved cysteine and the conserved F or W are not part of the CDR3 here. For some rows the clone size is stated as once, few or many, or as a class when expanded; others skip it.

few	TRBV19	TRBJ1-5	ASSSQGRSNQPQH
-	TRBV6-1	TRBJ1-5	ASSEGTFQPQH
-	TRBV6-6	TRBJ2-5	ASSSGGGEIQETQY
few	TRBV12-3/TRBV12-4	TRBJ2-1	ASSLLTYNEQF
-	TRBV27	TRBJ1-6	ASSFRGNNSPLH
few	TRBV25-1	TRBJ1-1	ASSDTANTEAF
many	TRBV4-3	TRBJ2-1	ASSQAMDVSSYNEQF
-	TRBV6-2/TRBV6-3	TRBJ2-7	ASSYSGVRTYEQY
few	TRBV20-1	TRBJ1-5	SASTGKDQPQH
few	TRBV7-6	TRBJ2-1	ASSSHQGRNYNEQF
few	TRBV28	TRBJ2-2	ASSLFPLKGAYAGELF
-	TRBV7-6	TRBJ1-4	ASSFQGGVVEKLF
few	TRBV5-6	TRBJ1-4	ASSLALAEGATNEKLF
few	TRBV27	TRBJ1-2	ASSPRGVYGYT
few	TRBV7-8	TRBJ2-1	ACSSAGGTYNEQF
-	TRBV7-3	TRBJ2-3	ASSLDESSTDTQY
-	TRBV6-2/TRBV6-3	TRBJ2-2	ASSYATGSSSGELF
-	TRBV7-6	TRBJ2-5	ASSFGPATQETQY
-	TRBV12-3/TRBV12-4	TRBJ2-5	ASNGGGVHQETQY
-	TRBV7-8	TRBJ2-7	ASSLEGAPSYEQY
few	TRBV7-9	TRBJ2-7	ASSLPLVYEQY
few	TRBV4-3	TRBJ1-1	ASSQDPLEGQGSEAF
-	TRBV19	TRBJ2-7	ASSISWTGGNDEQY
-	TRBV10-3	TRBJ1-2	AISGEHRTDNYGYT
few	TRBV12-3/TRBV12-4	TRBJ1-4	ASSLRAGNEKLF
few	TRBV19	TRBJ2-7	ASSILGTSYEQY
few	TRBV6-5	TRBJ1-5	ASSSGLSNQPQH
-	TRBV4-1	TRBJ2-3	ASSLWLRQGESNTQY
many	TRBV27	TRBJ2-1	ASSPGGGPSSYNEQF
-	TRBV6-2/TRBV6-3	TRBJ2-1	DSSYGRENEQF
-	TRBV27	TRBJ2-5	ASNRLADTQETQY
-	TRBV7-8	TRBJ1-5	ASSLESARFNQPQH
-	TRBV2	TRBJ2-1	ASSEGEQF
-	TRBV6-2/TRBV6-3	TRBJ1-1	AVKTTPSLQAF
-	TRBV7-9	TRBJ1-2	ASSSGGLRGYT
many	TRBV7-7	TRBJ2-7	ASSPLQGTHSSYEQY
few	TRBV20-1	TRBJ1-1	SGDQNTEAF
-	TRBV4-1	TRBJ2-1	ASSQVGGLANYNEQF
-	TRBV4-1	TRBJ2-1	ASSQGLGGALFDEQF
-	TRBV27	TRBJ1-1	ATRLVVGNTEAF
many	TRBV10-3	TRBJ2-2	AISESTRYEDALNTGELF
few	TRBV27	TRBJ1-2	ASSDRDSSRDYGYT
many	TRBV12-3/TRBV12-4	TRBJ2-3	ASSFASGDTDTQY
many	TRBV11-1	TRBJ2-7	ASSLVGNKYEQY
few	TRBV5-3	TRBJ2-3	ASSLGLKGQGRDTQY
few	TRBV7-2	TRBJ1-5	ASSLAEADANRNQPQH
-	TRBV5-6	TRBJ2-5	ASSSQDGVKETQY
few	TRBV6-6	TRBJ2-3	ASSSDPGSFDTQY
-	TRBV7-2	TRBJ1-2	ASSPRWDRGPYT
many	TRBV6-2/TRBV6-3	TRBJ2-7	ASSYSETSEQY